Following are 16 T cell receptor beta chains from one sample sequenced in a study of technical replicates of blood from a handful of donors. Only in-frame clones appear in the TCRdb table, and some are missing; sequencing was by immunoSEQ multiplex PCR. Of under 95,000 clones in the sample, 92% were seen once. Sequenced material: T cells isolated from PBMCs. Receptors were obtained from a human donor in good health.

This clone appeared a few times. The CDR3, as DNA: TGTGCCACCAGCAGGGCGGTAGCGGGAGGGAATGAGCAGTTCTTC. Protein: CATSRAVAGGNEQFF. This sequence joins TRBV15 and TRBJ2-1; 11 nucleotides agree with TRBD2. The CDR3 spans 15 residues. V dropped 3 bases and J dropped 7; count of bases not matched to a gene: 5. CDR1 is LNHNV and CDR2 is YYDKDF in the germline V gene (reference sequence).

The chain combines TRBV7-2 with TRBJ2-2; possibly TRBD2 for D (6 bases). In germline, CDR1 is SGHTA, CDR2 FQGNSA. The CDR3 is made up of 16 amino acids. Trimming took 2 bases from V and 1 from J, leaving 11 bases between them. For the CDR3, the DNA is TGTGCCAGCAGCTTAAATGGCGGGAAGAACACCGGGGAGCTGTTTTTT. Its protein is CASSLNGGKNTGELFF.

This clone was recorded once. The DNA of the CDR3 is TGCGCCAGCAGCCTAAGGACAGGGGGGGACAATGAGCAGTTCTTC. Translating gives CASSLRTGGDNEQFF. The chain couples TRBV5-1 to TRBJ2-1; 10 bases line up with TRBD1. Germline values: CDR1 SGHRS, CDR2 YFSETQ. This CDR3 contains 15 residues. V shed 4 bases, J shed 5 bases, and the junction held 6 bases outside the gene matches.

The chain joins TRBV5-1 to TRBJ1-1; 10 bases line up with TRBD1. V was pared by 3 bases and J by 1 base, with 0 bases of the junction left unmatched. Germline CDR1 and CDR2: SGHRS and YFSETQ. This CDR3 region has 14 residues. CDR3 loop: CASSWTGGNTEAFF. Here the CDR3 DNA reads TGCGCCAGCAGCTGGACAGGGGGGAACACTGAAGCTTTCTTT.

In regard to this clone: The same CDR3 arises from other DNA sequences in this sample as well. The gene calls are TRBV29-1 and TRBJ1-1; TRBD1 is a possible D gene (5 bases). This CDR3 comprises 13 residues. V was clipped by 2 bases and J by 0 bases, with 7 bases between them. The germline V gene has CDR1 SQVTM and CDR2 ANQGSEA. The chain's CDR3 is CSVERGLNTEAFF. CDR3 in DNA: TGCAGCGTTGAACGGGGGTTGAACACTGAAGCTTTCTTT.

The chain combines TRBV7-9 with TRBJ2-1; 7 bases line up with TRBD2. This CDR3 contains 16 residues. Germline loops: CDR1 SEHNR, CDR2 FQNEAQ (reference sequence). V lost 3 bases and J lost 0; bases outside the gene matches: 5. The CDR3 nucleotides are TGTGCCAGCAGCTTGCAAGGCGGGAGCTCCTACAATGAGCAGTTCTTC. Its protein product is CASSLQGGSSYNEQFF.

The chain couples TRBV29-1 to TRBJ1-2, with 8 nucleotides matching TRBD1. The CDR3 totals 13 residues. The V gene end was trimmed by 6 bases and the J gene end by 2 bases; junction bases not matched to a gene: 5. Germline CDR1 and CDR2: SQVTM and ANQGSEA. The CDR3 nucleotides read TGCAGCGTCAGGACAGGGCCAAACTATGGCTACACCTTC. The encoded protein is CSVRTGPNYGYTF.

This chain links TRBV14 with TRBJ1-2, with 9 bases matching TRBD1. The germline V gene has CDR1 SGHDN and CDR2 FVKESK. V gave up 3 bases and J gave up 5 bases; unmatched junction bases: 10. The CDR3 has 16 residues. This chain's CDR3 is CASSHVKRTGVYGYTF. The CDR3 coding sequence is TGTGCCAGCAGCCATGTGAAAAGGACAGGGGTGTATGGCTACACCTTC.

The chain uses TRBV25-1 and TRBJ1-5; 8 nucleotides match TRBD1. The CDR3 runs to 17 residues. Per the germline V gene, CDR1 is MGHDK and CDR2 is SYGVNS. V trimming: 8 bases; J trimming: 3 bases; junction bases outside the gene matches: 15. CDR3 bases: TGTGCCAGCGAACAAACGGGACAGGATCTTTTCAATCAGCCCCAGCATTTT. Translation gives CASEQTGQDLFNQPQHF. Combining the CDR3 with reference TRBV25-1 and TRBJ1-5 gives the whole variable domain EADIYQTPRYLVIGTGKKITLECSQTMGHDKMYWYQQDPGMELHLIHYSYGVNSTEKGDLSSESTVSRIRTEHFPLTLESARPSHTSQYLCASEQTGQDLFNQPQHFGDGTRLSIL.

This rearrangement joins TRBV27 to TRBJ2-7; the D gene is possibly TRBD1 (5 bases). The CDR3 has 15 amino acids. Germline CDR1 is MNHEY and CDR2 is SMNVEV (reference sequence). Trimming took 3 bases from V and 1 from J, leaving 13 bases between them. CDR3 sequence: CASSFSRVNSYEQYF. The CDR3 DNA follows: TGTGCCAGCAGTTTCAGCAGGGTTAATTCCTACGAGCAGTACTTC.

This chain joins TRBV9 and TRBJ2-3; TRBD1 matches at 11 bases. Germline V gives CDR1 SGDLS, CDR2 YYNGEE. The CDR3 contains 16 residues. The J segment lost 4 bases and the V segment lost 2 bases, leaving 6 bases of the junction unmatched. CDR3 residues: CASSVLPGQGADTQYF. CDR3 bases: TGTGCCAGCAGCGTTCTTCCGGGACAGGGGGCAGATACGCAGTATTTT.

DNA for the CDR3: TGTGCCAGTAGTGCCTACAGGGGCACCCTAGTCGGCACTGAAGCTTTCTTT. This sequence encodes CASSAYRGTLVGTEAFF. The chain employs TRBV19 and TRBJ1-1; TRBD1 agrees at 7 bases. This CDR3 spans 17 amino acids. The junction had 16 bases not matched to a gene; V was cut back by 5 bases and J by 4 bases. The germline V gene has CDR1 LNHDA and CDR2 SQIVND (reference sequence).

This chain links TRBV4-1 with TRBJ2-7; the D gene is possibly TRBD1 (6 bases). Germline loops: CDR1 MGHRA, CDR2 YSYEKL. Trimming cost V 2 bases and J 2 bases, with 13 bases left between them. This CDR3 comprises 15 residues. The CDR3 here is CASSQLLTGTYEQYF. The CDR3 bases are TGCGCCAGCAGCCAATTATTAACAGGGACCTACGAGCAGTACTTC.

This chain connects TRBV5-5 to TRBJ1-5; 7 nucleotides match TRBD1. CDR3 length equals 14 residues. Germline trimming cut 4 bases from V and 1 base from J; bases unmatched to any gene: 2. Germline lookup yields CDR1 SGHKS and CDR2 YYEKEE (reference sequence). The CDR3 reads CASSLTGSNQPQHF. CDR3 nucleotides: TGTGCCAGCAGCCTGACAGGGAGCAATCAGCCCCAGCATTTT.

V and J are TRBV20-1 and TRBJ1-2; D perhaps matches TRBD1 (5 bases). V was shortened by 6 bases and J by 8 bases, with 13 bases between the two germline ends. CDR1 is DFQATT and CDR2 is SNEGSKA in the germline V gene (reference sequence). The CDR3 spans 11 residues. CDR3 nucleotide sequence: TGCAGTGCAATGACAGTAAACGGCTACACCTTC. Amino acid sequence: CSAMTVNGYTF.

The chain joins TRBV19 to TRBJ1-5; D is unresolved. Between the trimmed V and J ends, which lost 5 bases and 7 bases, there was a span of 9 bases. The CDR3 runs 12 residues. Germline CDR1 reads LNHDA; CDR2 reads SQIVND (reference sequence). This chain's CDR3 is CASSPVRQPQHF. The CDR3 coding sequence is TGTGCCAGTAGTCCCGTTCGGCAGCCCCAGCATTTT.